The T cell receptor beta chain described here comes from a study of blood T cells in healthy people across ages (dated by TCRdb to between 2014 and 2016). General notes on the study: Template switching captured roughly one uniquely barcoded TCR beta cDNA molecule per two T cells in model experiments. Two additional independent replicas of 1 million unique cDNA reads from the same blood draw were analyzed for two donors (one aged 18 to 29 and one aged 80 or older). The donors were split into four age groups: young (average around 15 years), middle-aged (roughly 42), aged (about 62) and long-lived (under 90). Age-related changes in TCR beta repertoire diversity were measured in the study by deep sequencing normalized with unique cDNA molecular identifiers. Donors of different ages were randomly distributed across sequencing lanes to avoid experimental bias.

The CDR3 spans 15 residues, from the cysteine through the phenylalanine. Left in the record is the CDR3 DNA by itself, 45 bases read in frame from the first base. CDR1 and CDR2, per the germline V gene, are LGHNA and YNFKEQ. The library was produced with 5' RACE. The data were produced on an Illumina HiSeq 2500. The second PCR ran for roughly 7 to 12 cycles and used a J-beta primer mix along with a sample-barcoded 5' primer. A unique molecular identifier was introduced onto each TCR beta cDNA molecule by a template-switch 5' adaptor carrying 12 random nucleotides. Each sample yielded at least 2.5 million CDR3-containing paired-end reads. First-strand cDNA was synthesized from all RNA with the Mint cDNA synthesis kit, primed by a TRBC-specific oligonucleotide. After uracil-DNA glycosylase treatment, a first 18-cycle PCR used universal primers M1SS and BC2_uni_R on all cDNA. On the authors' methods: Normalization of each sample was performed by random selection of 1 million high-quality reads, each carrying a distinct molecular identifier. Instead of being binned into consensus sequences, reads with shared molecular identifiers were discarded. MiTCR, run with a Q25 quality threshold and the strictest error-elimination algorithm, handled CDR3 identification, clonotype clustering and error correction. A nonparametric unseen species model with Euler transformation was used to estimate a lower bound on total TCR beta diversity. Using fastp trimming at Q25 and MiXCR clonotype assembly, TCRdb reanalyzed the public sequencing data and kept in-frame beta chains. Records with the same CDR3 protein are collapsed into one entry carrying the most frequent genes and DNA. The V and J calls and clone size come from TCRdb's table, not from the authors' own analysis. For this sample the table gives approximately 800,000 distinct CDR3 sequences, of which nearly 60% were detected only once. The ten top clones hold around 20% of the sample.

The 35 to 40 donors, aged 6 to 90 years, were systemically healthy Caucasian individuals from Russia. Ten milliliters of peripheral blood were drawn from each donor into EDTA-treated Vacutainer tubes. Ficoll-Paque density-gradient centrifugation was used to isolate PBMCs, with at least 6.5 million per sample. Trizol reagent was used to extract total RNA from PBMCs, with at least 5 micrograms per sample. For every donor, flow cytometry on a PBMC aliquot measured the percentage of naive CD45RAhigh/CD27high T cells. This clonotype appeared a few times. Its cognate antigen has yet to be identified. No base quality values were provided; no much bigger clone lies one nucleotide off. The full study reports these points: Bulk unsorted PBMC profiling prevented conclusive comparison of naive and antigen-experienced compartments. Estimates of total diversity based on one million sequenced T cells were regarded as lower bounds and as underestimates. As age increased, observed TCR beta diversity per million T cells dropped in a roughly linear way, and a significant reduction was already evident by age 40. The long-lived group showed more naive CD4+ T cells, fewer expanded clones and increased TCR diversity than the aged group, suggesting age selection. Donor CMV infection status was unknown, potentially confounding age-related changes in expanded clonotypes. There was a strong correlation between observed TCR beta diversity and the percentage of naive T cells measured by flow cytometry.

Sequencing was performed on blood. The chain employs TRBV4-2 and TRBJ2-4, with an unclear D gene assignment. The end of the DNA fits TRBJ2-7 better, so the J call may be wrong. The TCR sequence derives from a man aged 25-45 years in good health. The CDR3 has the sequence CASSQEGLQHYEQYF. The nucleotide sequence is TGTGCCAGCAGCCAAGAGGGCCTTCAACACTACGAGCAGTACTTC.